This record covers a single T cell receptor beta chain. Its antigen is as yet unknown. The CDR3 contains 19 residues. Trimming removed 5 bases at V and 8 bases at J, with 30 bases between. Germline V gene data show CDR1 as SGHAT and CDR2 as FQNNGV. These data come from a study of T cells in Graves' hyperthyroidism and ophthalmopathy. Broader study findings: The authors' 13 V-J model separated ophthalmopathy from stable hyperthyroidism.

The study left out patients who had uncontrolled infection, other autoimmune disease, pregnancy or lactation. Diagnosing involved the use of clinical symptoms, serum thyroxine and TRAb, thyroid ultrasound and orbital computed tomography. It was RNA transcripts that yielded the amplified TCR beta CDR3 regions. During a first-round RT-PCR of the TCR CDR3, the HTBI primer set was used. TCRdb analysed the multiplex PCR reads with MiXCR anew, one entry per CDR3 protein. The repertoire holds 550,000 to 600,000 distinct CDR3 sequences, about 43% seen once, with about 20% in the top ten. Sequenced sample: peripheral blood or thyroid tissue (not recorded which). The chain recombines TRBV11-2 with TRBJ2-2, with D perhaps matching TRBD2 (5 bases). The sequence was obtained from an adult woman with Graves' disease, either hyperthyroidism or ophthalmopathy (not recorded which). CDR3 protein: CASSPKHVLGLGVGGELFF. The CDR3 nucleotides read TGTGCCAGCAGCCCTAAACACGTCCTCGGGTTGGGAGTAGGGGGGGAGCTGTTTTTT.